A single sample gave rise to the 28 T cell receptor beta chains below, sequenced in a study of Graves' ophthalmopathy and Graves' hyperthyroidism. Scientists amplified the TCR beta CDR3 regions from RNA transcripts. First-round RT-PCR employed HTBI primers, with a second-round multiplex PCR after it. TCRdb ran MiXCR on the multiplex PCR reads and lists one entry per CDR3 protein. Of hundreds of thousands of distinct CDR3 sequences detected, roughly two fifths appear once; the ten largest clones hold roughly 3.5%. Input material: peripheral blood. These receptors originate from an adult man with Graves' ophthalmopathy.

As concerns this clonotype: An end of the junction differs from the germline gene, which may be a read error. This rearrangement joins TRBV7-9 to TRBJ1-4, with D perhaps TRBD1 (5 bases). Germline V CDR1 and CDR2: SEHNR, FQNEAQ (reference sequence). The CDR3 totals 15 residues. CDR3 sequence: CASSLYAGPNEKLFF. The CDR3 DNA follows: TGTGCCAGCAGCTTATATGCGGGGCCTAATGAAAAGCTGTTTTTT.

As concerns this clonotype: A single base separates this from a much larger clone, so it may be a read error. The CDR3 loop is CASSPPGQENTEAFF. The CDR3 region has the DNA TGCGCCAGCAGCCCTCCTGGACAGGAGAACACTGAAGCTTTCTTT. V is TRBV5-1 and J is TRBJ1-1; 7 positions agree with TRBD1. The CDR3 loop spans 15 amino acids. Per the germline V gene, CDR1 is SGHRS and CDR2 is YFSETQ. The ends lost 4 bases at V and 1 base at J; junction bases unmatched: 7.

A word on this clonotype: As the CDR3 is not closed by the conserved phenylalanine or tryptophan, this likely results from a read error. The DNA is omitted, as the CDR3 cannot be located on it reliably, and the CDR3 follows TCRdb's listing. The V gene is TRBV19, the J gene TRBJ1-6. Ends included, the CDR3 has 9 residues. The germline V gene has CDR1 LNHDA and CDR2 SQIVND (reference sequence). The CDR3: CASRLGTAS.

Comment on this clonotype: Here the CDR3 omits its conserved ending phenylalanine or tryptophan, so a read error is the likely source. CDR3 loop: CASSLIHNSYEQYL. CDR3 coding DNA: TGCGCCAGCAGCTTGATTCACAACTCCTACGAGCAGTACCTC. This chain links TRBV5-1 with TRBJ2-7; D is undetermined. Trimming removed 1 base at V and 0 bases at J, with 8 bases between. This CDR3 comprises 14 residues. Germline CDR1 is SGHRS and CDR2 is YFSETQ.

Comment on this clonotype: The germline gene is not matched at one end of the junction; a read error may be the cause. The CDR3 reads CSAREGSFLSNQPQHF. CDR3 DNA: TGCAGTGCTCGAGAGGGCAGCTTCCTTAGCAATCAGCCCCAGCATTTT. This chain joins TRBV20-1 and TRBJ1-5; D not resolved. The CDR3 length is 16 residues. Looked up from germline, CDR1 is DFQATT and CDR2 is SNEGSKA (reference sequence).

The chain is built from TRBV11-3 and TRBJ2-7, with D tentatively TRBD2 (6 bases). Germline CDR1 and CDR2: SGHNT and YENEEA. Trimming took 5 bases from V and 3 from J, leaving 11 bases between them. The CDR3 totals 13 residues. The CDR3 bases are TGTGCCAGCAGCCCGGGACTTAACTACGAGCAGTACTTC. Encoded protein: CASSPGLNYEQYF.

This clonotype has a count of ten or more. The gene calls are TRBV10-3 and TRBJ2-7; 9 bases agree with TRBD1. V dropped 6 bases and J dropped 6; count of bases not matched to a gene: 6. Germline V lookup: CDR1 ENHRY, CDR2 SYGVKD. The CDR3 is 13 residues long. The CDR3 sequence is CAIRDRGSGEQYF. DNA of the CDR3: TGTGCCATCAGGGACAGGGGATCGGGCGAGCAGTACTTC.

The rearrangement links TRBV10-3 to TRBJ1-5; possibly TRBD1 for D (6 bases). This CDR3 region has 13 residues. The germline V and J ends were trimmed by 3 bases and 14 bases, with 17 bases remaining between them. Germline assignment: CDR1 ENHRY and CDR2 SYGVKD. CDR3 DNA: TGTGCCATCAGTGAAGGGGGACACGCCTACGAGCATTTT. The encoded protein is CAISEGGHAYEHF.

There are many counts of this clonotype. The chain combines TRBV12-3 or TRBV12-4 with TRBJ2-5, with D hard to call. The CDR3 contains 12 residues. The ends were cut back, 3 bases at V and 4 bases at J, with 6 bases in the middle. The CDR3 sequence is CASSLFGETQYF. The CDR3 DNA sequence: TGTGCCAGCAGTTTGTTTGGAGAGACCCAGTACTTC.

Ten or more counts support this clonotype. The V gene is TRBV7-9, the J gene TRBJ2-7; tentatively, D is TRBD1 or TRBD2 (5 bases each). The CDR3 is 14 residues long. CDR1 is SEHNR, CDR2 FQNEAQ, per germline (reference sequence). V shed 2 bases and J shed 8 bases, with 16 bases lying between them. In nucleotides, the CDR3 is TGTGCCAGCAGCTTACGGGACCGAGATAGAAAGCAGTACTTC. This encodes CASSLRDRDRKQYF.

The chain is built from TRBV7-8 and TRBJ1-6, with D maybe TRBD1 (5 bases). This CDR3 is 14 amino acids long. Trimming took 1 base from V and 8 from J, leaving 9 bases between them. Germline CDR1 is SGHVS and CDR2 is FQNEAQ. This CDR3 reads CASSLGLGDSPLHF. As DNA, the CDR3 is TGTGCCAGCAGCTTAGGTCTGGGGGATTCACCCCTCCACTTT.

This clonotype has ten or more counts. This chain joins TRBV5-1 and TRBJ1-6; 7 bases align to TRBD1. The CDR3 spans 15 residues. Trimming took 0 bases from V and 8 from J; bases not matched to a gene: 5. CDR1 is SGHRS and CDR2 is YFSETQ in the germline V gene. The DNA for the CDR3 is TGCGCCAGCAGCTTGGACAAGGGGGCGCATTCACCCCTCCACTTT. It translates to CASSLDKGAHSPLHF.

The rearrangement uses TRBV2 and TRBJ1-2; D is ambiguous. This CDR3 comprises 14 residues. Germline loops: CDR1 SNHLY, CDR2 FYNNEI. V dropped 8 bases and J dropped 6 bases, with 19 bases sitting between them. In nucleotides, the CDR3 is TGTGCCAGCTCACCACCGGGTTATAGGGATGGCTACACCTTC. Protein sequence: CASSPPGYRDGYTF.

The table lists this clonotype with many counts. V is TRBV12-3 or TRBV12-4 and J is TRBJ2-7; D is unresolved. There are 14 residues in the CDR3. Trimming pared 4 bases from V and 3 bases from J, leaving 13 bases between. CDR3 nucleotides: TGTGCCAGCAGTTCCGCGGCGAGAGTCTACGAGCAGTACTTC. This gives the protein CASSSAARVYEQYF.

This chain links TRBV10-3 with TRBJ2-7, with a tentative D call TRBD1 (5 bases). The J call is in doubt because the DNA end fits TRBJ2-1 better. Germline loops: CDR1 ENHRY, CDR2 SYGVKD. The CDR3 extends over 13 amino acids. For the CDR3, the DNA is TGTGCCATCAGTGAAGAGATAGGGGATGAGCAGTTCTTC. It specifies CAISEEIGDEQFF.

The rearrangement uses TRBV9 and TRBJ1-2; D uncertain. V shed 6 bases and J shed 12 bases, with 12 bases lying between them. The CDR3 extends over 10 amino acids. The germline CDR1 and CDR2 sequences are SGDLS and YYNGEE. The CDR3 region is CASKGDGNTF. DNA of the CDR3: TGTGCCAGCAAGGGCGATGGAAACACCTTC.

The chain carries TRBV20-1 and TRBJ1-4; a possible D gene is TRBD1 (6 bases). The CDR3 has 15 residues. Looked up from germline, CDR1 is DFQATT and CDR2 is SNEGSKA (reference sequence). V was trimmed by 6 bases and J by 5 bases, leaving 19 bases between them. Here the CDR3 reads CSANLGQIVNEKLFF. As DNA, the CDR3 is TGCAGTGCCAACCTCGGACAGATCGTGAATGAAAAACTGTTTTTT.

This clonotype was counted many times. The rearrangement links TRBV20-1 to TRBJ1-1; TRBD1 matches at 9 bases. The CDR3 is 13 residues long. CDR1 and CDR2 from the germline V gene are DFQATT and SNEGSKA (reference sequence). Trimming at V came to 0 bases and at J to 9 bases, leaving 5 bases not matched to a gene. For the CDR3, the DNA is TGCAGTGCTAGAGATTGGACAGGGGCGAAAGCTTTCTTT. Its translation is CSARDWTGAKAFF.

The chain recombines TRBV2 with TRBJ2-2, with TRBD2 identical over 9 bases. The germline V gene has CDR1 SNHLY and CDR2 FYNNEI. With 6 bases clipped from V and 10 bases from J, the junction kept 6 bases outside the gene matches. CDR3 length: 13 residues. The CDR3 spells CASRLAGPLELFF. The DNA for the CDR3 is TGTGCCAGCAGGCTAGCGGGGCCTTTGGAGCTGTTTTTT.

J is TRBJ1-6 and V is TRBV29-1; D is ambiguous. The length of the CDR3 is 13 residues. Germline V CDR1 and CDR2: SQVTM, ANQGSEA. V was cut by 7 bases and J by 0 bases, with 7 bases left in between. DNA of the CDR3: TGCAGCGCTATAAGCTCCTATAATTCACCCCTCCACTTT. It is translated as CSAISSYNSPLHF.

This clonotype was picked up many times. The V gene is TRBV19, the J gene TRBJ1-2, with D hard to call. Germline CDR1 is LNHDA and CDR2 is SQIVND (reference sequence). The germline V and J ends were trimmed by 1 base and 4 bases, with 10 bases remaining between them. The CDR3 length is 14 residues. The CDR3, as DNA: TGTGCCAGTAGTATAGGGCCGTGGAGCTATGGCTACACCTTC. It translates to CASSIGPWSYGYTF.

In the case of this clonotype: Its ends do not fully match the called genes, so a read error is possible. The rearrangement joins TRBV7-8 to TRBJ2-5; D assignment may be TRBD1 or TRBD2 (6 bases each). The CDR3 length is 18 residues. The germline V gene encodes CDR1 SGHVS and CDR2 FQNEAQ. CDR3 coding DNA: TGCGCCAGCAGCCAAGATCTGGTGGGGGGCCCTCAGGAAGAGACCCAGTACTTC. The encoded protein is CASSQDLVGGPQEETQYF.

This chain joins TRBV10-2 and TRBJ2-7; D remains ambiguous. Germline values: CDR1 WSHSY, CDR2 SAAADI. The length of the CDR3 is 13 residues. Trimming shortened V by 2 bases and J by 4 bases, and 9 bases separated the two germline ends. The CDR3 region is CASSEMGRYEQYF. CDR3 DNA sequence: TGCGCCAGCAGTGAGATGGGAAGGTACGAGCAGTACTTC.

The V gene is TRBV7-8, the J gene TRBJ1-1; D is undetermined. Germline V gene lookup returns CDR1 SGHVS and CDR2 FQNEAQ. Trimming cost V 4 bases and J 1 base, with 13 bases left between them. The CDR3 is made up of 15 amino acids. DNA of the CDR3: TGTGCCAGCAGCTCAAGGCGTGGTCGGAACACTGAAGCTTTCTTT. It translates to CASSSRRGRNTEAFF.

The chain employs TRBV29-1 and TRBJ1-2; TRBD1 matches 8 bases. CDR3 size: 12 residues. CDR1 and CDR2 (germline): SQVTM, ANQGSEA. V lost 7 bases, J lost 4 bases, and 5 bases stayed unmatched. The CDR3 DNA follows: TGCAGCGGTACGGGACAGGCCTATGGCTACACCTTC. Its protein product is CSGTGQAYGYTF.

The J gene is TRBJ2-7, the V gene TRBV7-9; D is tentatively TRBD1 or TRBD2 (5 bases each). Germline values: CDR1 SEHNR, CDR2 FQNEAQ (reference sequence). V lost 0 bases, J lost 2 bases, and 11 bases lay in between. This CDR3 has 15 amino acids. The CDR3 DNA is TGTGCCAGCAGCTTAGCGGGGGTTCGAACCTACGAGCAGTACTTC. Its translation: CASSLAGVRTYEQYF.

Ten or more counts support this clonotype. J is TRBJ1-2 and V is TRBV11-2; 7 positions agree with TRBD1. Germline CDR1 SGHAT, CDR2 FQNNGV. V shed 4 bases and J 4 bases; nucleotides not matched to a gene: 0. The CDR3 is 12 residues long. CDR3 in amino acids: CASSSGGYGYTF. CDR3 DNA: TGTGCCAGCAGCTCAGGGGGCTATGGCTACACCTTC.

This clonotype was seen only once. This chain links TRBV20-1 with TRBJ2-7; 10 bases agree with TRBD2. Losses at the gene ends were 3 bases for V and 7 bases for J; bases not matched to a gene: 9. CDR3 length: 14 residues. The germline V gene encodes CDR1 DFQATT and CDR2 SNEGSKA (reference sequence). The CDR3 protein is CSASGLAGAEEQYF. The CDR3 region has the DNA TGCAGTGCTAGTGGCCTAGCGGGAGCGGAAGAGCAGTACTTC.